A single sample gave rise to the 20 T cell receptor beta chains below, sequenced in a study of blood T cells in healthy people across ages (dated by TCRdb to about 2015). Libraries were made using 5' RACE. These reads were obtained on an Illumina HiSeq 2500. A second PCR of about 7 to 12 cycles was run with a J-beta primer mix and a sample-barcoded 5' primer. TCRdb trimmed the raw reads at Q25, called clones with MiXCR and kept productive beta chains. Every CDR3 protein is listed once, alongside the most common genes and DNA of its rows. Across this sample there are more than 650,000 distinct CDR3 sequences, with roughly 26% seen only once. The ten largest make up less than 3.5% of the sample. The data were also submitted as part of a second study, on T cells of mothers and their children.

Sequencing was performed on blood. These receptors were collected from a boy younger than 18 in good health.

The table lists this clonotype with a few counts. This sequence joins TRBV6-5 and TRBJ2-3; TRBD2 matches 7 bases. Looked up from germline, CDR1 is MNHEY and CDR2 is SVGAGI. The CDR3 is 15 residues long. With 6 bases clipped from V and 3 bases from J, the junction kept 9 bases outside the gene matches. The CDR3 reads CASRDPGGSTDTQYF. CDR3 nucleotide sequence: TGTGCCAGCAGGGACCCGGGGGGATCTACAGATACGCAGTATTTT.

This clonotype was seen only a few times. The CDR3: CASSQDRLPHYEQYF. The CDR3, as DNA: TGCGCCAGCAGCCAAGATCGACTTCCCCACTACGAGCAGTACTTC. This chain joins TRBV4-1 and TRBJ2-7; D not certain. V lost 0 bases and J 3 bases, leaving 12 bases between the germline ends. The CDR3 is 15 residues long. CDR1 and CDR2 from the germline V gene are MGHRA and YSYEKL.

This clonotype was seen a handful of times. The genes are TRBV12-3 or TRBV12-4 and TRBJ1-2; D might be TRBD1 (5 bases). This CDR3 is 13 amino acids long. Trimming shortened V by 4 bases and J by 9 bases, and 15 bases separated the two germline ends. The CDR3 sequence: CASSWDGINSYTF. CDR3 DNA sequence: TGTGCCAGCAGTTGGGACGGGATTAATAGCTACACCTTC.

This chain uses TRBV11-2 with TRBJ2-5, with D perhaps being TRBD1 or TRBD2 (5 bases each). TRBJ2-7 matches the DNA end more closely, so the J call is doubtful. Germline V CDR1 and CDR2: SGHAT, FQNNGV. The CDR3 spans 15 residues. The CDR3 protein is CASSLGPLSSYEQYF. CDR3 bases: TGTGCCAGCTCCCTGGGACCTTTAAGCTCCTACGAGCAGTACTTC.

The CDR3 reads CASSAGTNTYEQYF. CDR3 sequence (DNA): TGCGCCAGCAGCGCCGGGACGAACACCTACGAGCAGTACTTC. This rearrangement joins TRBV5-1 to TRBJ2-7; the D call may be TRBD1 or TRBD2 (5 bases each). With 4 bases removed from V and 2 bases from J, the gap between germline ends came to 13 bases. Per germline, CDR1 SGHRS and CDR2 YFSETQ. This CDR3 is built from 14 residues.

The chain uses TRBV12-3 or TRBV12-4 and TRBJ1-1; D unresolved. Trimming pared 7 bases from V and 1 base from J, leaving 10 bases between. The CDR3 length is 13 residues. This chain's CDR3 is CASTLEPNTEAFF. The CDR3 DNA reads as TGTGCCAGCACCCTGGAGCCGAACACTGAAGCTTTCTTT.

This rearrangement joins TRBV21-1 to TRBJ2-5. TRBV21-1 has pseudogene status. This CDR3 comprises 17 residues. The CDR3 protein is CASSKDDGWNNVWTQYF. The CDR3 DNA follows: TGTGCCAGCAGCAAAGATGACGGTTGGAATAACGTGTGGACCCAGTACTTC.

In its sample, this clonotype was seen a few times. This chain connects TRBV15 to TRBJ2-7; maybe TRBD1 (5 bases). The V end was cut by 1 base, the J end by 6 bases, with 10 bases between. CDR3 length equals 13 residues. Germline CDR1 reads LNHNV; CDR2 reads YYDKDF (reference sequence). CDR3: CATSRGKGLEQYF. The CDR3 DNA follows: TGTGCCACCAGCAGAGGTAAGGGGCTCGAGCAGTACTTC.

About this clonotype itself: Given the absence of the conserved phenylalanine or tryptophan at the CDR3 end, a read error is likely. The chain is built from TRBV13 and TRBJ2-5; D tentatively fits TRBD1 or TRBD2 (5 bases each). The CDR3 consists of 14 residues. The V gene's germline CDR1 is PRHDT and CDR2 FYEKMQ (reference sequence). This CDR3 is CASSRTGAVATQYS. The CDR3 DNA reads as TGCGCCAGCAGCCGAACCGGGGCCGTAGCGACCCAGTACTCC.

This clonotype has only a few counts. The CDR3 sequence is CASSLAIAGAYYEQYF. As DNA, the CDR3 is TGTGCCAGCAGCTTAGCGATAGCGGGGGCCTACTACGAGCAGTACTTC. The chain combines TRBV7-9 with TRBJ2-7, with TRBD2 matching over 9 bases. This CDR3 region has 16 residues. After removal of 0 bases from V and 3 bases from J, the junction contained 6 bases not matched to a gene. Per the germline V gene, CDR1 is SEHNR and CDR2 is FQNEAQ (reference sequence).

This clonotype has only a few counts. The genes are TRBV5-1 and TRBJ1-4; D ambiguous. Germline-derived CDR1 and CDR2 are SGHRS and YFSETQ. This CDR3 has 13 residues. The V and J ends lost 3 bases and 6 bases respectively, with 9 bases between them. CDR3 sequence (DNA): TGCGCCAGCAGCTCACGACCGGATGAAAAACTGTTTTTT. Amino acid sequence: CASSSRPDEKLFF.

There are a few counts of this clonotype. This chain joins TRBV27 and TRBJ2-4; D may correspond to TRBD1 or TRBD2 (6 bases each). Deletions cut 6 bases from V and 10 bases from J, with 19 bases between. In germline, CDR1 is MNHEY, CDR2 SMNVEV (reference sequence). CDR3 length: 14 amino acids. CDR3 residues: CASSVKLGGPIQYF. For the CDR3, the DNA is TGTGCCAGCAGCGTCAAACTTGGGGGGCCTATTCAGTACTTC.

This clonotype showed up many times. An end of the junction does not agree with germline; a read error may underlie this. The CDR3 loop reads CASSAGTGQETQYF. The CDR3 DNA sequence: TGTGCTAGCAGCGCCGGGACAGGGCAAGAGACCCAGTACTTC. The V and J genes are TRBV7-7 and TRBJ2-5, with TRBD1 matching 9 bases. This CDR3 is built from 14 residues. Germline loops: CDR1 SSHAT, CDR2 FNYEAQ (reference sequence).

The chain employs TRBV6-1 and TRBJ2-7; D may be TRBD1 or TRBD2 (5 bases each). There are 15 residues in the CDR3. The V and J ends lost 2 bases and 6 bases respectively, with 17 bases between them. Germline lookup yields CDR1 MNHNS and CDR2 SASEGT. The CDR3, as DNA: TGTGCCAGCAGTGAACCACCGGGACCGTTGAGCGAGCAGTACTTC. This gives the protein CASSEPPGPLSEQYF.

The gene calls are TRBV20-1 and TRBJ2-1; D may be TRBD1 (6 bases). The CDR3 is 12 amino acids. Trimming cost V 0 bases and J 12 bases, with 12 bases left between them. Germline loops: CDR1 DFQATT, CDR2 SNEGSKA (reference sequence). CDR3 DNA sequence: TGCAGTGCTAGAGATCCCACAGGGCGGCAGTTCTTC. It codes for CSARDPTGRQFF.

CDR3 bases: TGCAGTGCTATGGACAGCCTCTATGGCTACACCTTC. It encodes CSAMDSLYGYTF. V usage is TRBV20-1 and J usage is TRBJ1-2; D might be TRBD1 (6 bases). Germline V gives CDR1 DFQATT, CDR2 SNEGSKA (reference sequence). The ends were cut back, 4 bases at V and 4 bases at J, with 10 bases in the middle. The CDR3 is 12 amino acids.

The genes are TRBV2 and TRBJ1-4; TRBD1 matches 8 bases. J was trimmed by 4 bases and V by 5 bases; bases with no gene match: 9. This CDR3 has 16 amino acids. Germline values: CDR1 SNHLY, CDR2 FYNNEI. In DNA form, the CDR3 reads TGTGCCAGCAGTCGCCTCCAGGGGGCCCTTAATGAAAAACTGTTTTTT. Translated, it gives CASSRLQGALNEKLFF.

This clonotype was counted only a few times. The rearrangement joins TRBV10-3 to TRBJ1-1; D perhaps matches TRBD1 (6 bases). The CDR3 totals 14 residues. Per the germline V gene, CDR1 is ENHRY and CDR2 is SYGVKD. V lost 5 bases and J 1 base, leaving 11 bases between the germline ends. This CDR3 is CAISTSQGNTEAFF. The CDR3, as DNA: TGTGCCATCAGTACCTCACAGGGGAACACTGAAGCTTTCTTT.

The chain links TRBV4-2 to TRBJ2-1, with 11 bases matching TRBD2. CDR3 size: 19 residues. In germline, CDR1 is LGHNA, CDR2 YNFKEQ. The V and J ends lost 0 bases and 3 bases, in that order; junction bases with no gene match: 10. Written as DNA, the CDR3 is TGTGCCAGCAGCCAAGAGGTTCCGGGACTAGCGGCGGGCTACAATGAGCAGTTCTTC. Translation: CASSQEVPGLAAGYNEQFF.

As regards this clonotype: Germline is not matched at one junction end, which may reflect a read error. The chain carries TRBV7-3 and TRBJ2-1; 9 bases agree with TRBD2. The CDR3 spans 15 residues. Germline V gene data show CDR1 as SGHTA and CDR2 as FQGTGA. The DNA for the CDR3 is TGCGCCAGCAGTCCCAATAGCGGGGGCCAAAATGAGCAGTTCTTC. Translating it yields CASSPNSGGQNEQFF.